What follows describes a single T cell receptor (beta chain). Its antigen is not known. V lost 5 bases and J lost 13; bases outside the gene matches: 12. Germline CDR1 is SEHNR and CDR2 is FQNEAQ (reference sequence). The CDR3 is 13 residues long. This entry comes from a study of cytomegalovirus exposure and HLA in healthy donors. Study in general: The same platform was used for the approximately 110 validation repertoires and the approximately 670 first-cohort repertoires, a later analysis reported. Study results and caveats: The tendency of first-cohort TCR clusters to co-occur in the roughly 130 validation repertoires emerged from a later analysis. While the bulk of TCR sequences proved rare, some public TCRs turned up in many donors. In vitro data verified a few CMV-associated chains as specific for CMV antigens.

TCRdb's table, derived via immunoSEQ multiplex PCR, lists solely in-frame clones and lacks some. This table has 150,000 to 200,000 clones, under 95% appearing once. The TCR was taken from a woman aged 18-29 years in good health and CMV-seropositive. V and J are TRBV7-9 and TRBJ2-7; TRBD2 aligns across 9 bases. The sequenced sample was PBMCs. The CDR3 is CASSGAGTSLGYF. CDR3 in DNA: TGTGCCAGCAGCGGCGCCGGGACTAGCCTCGGATACTTC.